This TCR beta chain is drawn from a study of T cell responses to AZD1222 COVID-19 vaccine. For the study at large: Analyses pooled second doses at about 4 or about 12 weeks. Findings and caveats of the study: Close to half of all spike-specific TCRs reportedly target regions of the variants that are unmutated. Donors in the cohort were predominantly white British and more often female, and clonal diversity was possibly underestimated. No day 14 peak samples; only post-peak repertoires were characterized.

Turning to this clone: Antigen specificity is unknown.

CDR1 KGHSH and CDR2 LQKENI come from the germline V gene. The CDR3 spans 11 residues. V dropped 6 bases and J dropped 9 bases, with 9 bases sitting between them. TCRdb's table, derived via immunoSEQ multiplex PCR, lists solely in-frame clones and lacks some. The top ten hold more than 1.2% of the sample, which has about 97,000 clones, more than 70% seen once. The V and J genes are TRBV18 and TRBJ1-5; D is uncertain. This specimen was peripheral blood, taken on day 0 of AZD1222 vaccination. The clonotype comes from an adult in good health. CDR3 sequence (DNA): TGTGCCAGCTCCTCCGAGGGGCCCCAGCATTTT. Translation: CASSSEGPQHF.